This T cell receptor beta chain was found in a study of CXCR3-negative and CXCR3-positive naive CD8 T cells. Study-level results: TRBV-TRBJ usage was similar across naive CXCR3 subsets but distinct in memory cells. Against CXCR3-negative naive cells, CXCR3-positive naive cells showed more hydrophobic TRB CDR3s. High diversity, comparable across both naive subsets, contrasted with much lower diversity in memory CD8+ cells.

Naive CD8+ T cells carried a CD45RO-CCR7+CD27+CD95- phenotype. 5' RACE with UMI labels generated the TRB cDNA libraries. TCRdb re-called the 5' RACE reads; every CDR3 protein appears as one record, without DNA. Its table lists around 95,000 distinct CDR3 sequences. CDR3 size: 15 residues. CDR1 and CDR2 (germline): MNHEY, SMNVEV (reference sequence). In regard to this clonotype: Its antigen is not identified.

The chain employs TRBV27 and TRBJ2-2; TCRdb indicates TRBD1, and absent DNA this call remains unverified. The sequencing input was naive CXCR3+ CD8+ T cells from blood. Subset here: CD45RO-CCR7+CD27+CD95- naive CD8+ T cells expressing CXCR3 (TNR3+). This clonotype originated in a human donor in good health. Some clones in this sample may be carry-over from other donors' samples. The CDR3 spells CATNTRTGFTGELFF.